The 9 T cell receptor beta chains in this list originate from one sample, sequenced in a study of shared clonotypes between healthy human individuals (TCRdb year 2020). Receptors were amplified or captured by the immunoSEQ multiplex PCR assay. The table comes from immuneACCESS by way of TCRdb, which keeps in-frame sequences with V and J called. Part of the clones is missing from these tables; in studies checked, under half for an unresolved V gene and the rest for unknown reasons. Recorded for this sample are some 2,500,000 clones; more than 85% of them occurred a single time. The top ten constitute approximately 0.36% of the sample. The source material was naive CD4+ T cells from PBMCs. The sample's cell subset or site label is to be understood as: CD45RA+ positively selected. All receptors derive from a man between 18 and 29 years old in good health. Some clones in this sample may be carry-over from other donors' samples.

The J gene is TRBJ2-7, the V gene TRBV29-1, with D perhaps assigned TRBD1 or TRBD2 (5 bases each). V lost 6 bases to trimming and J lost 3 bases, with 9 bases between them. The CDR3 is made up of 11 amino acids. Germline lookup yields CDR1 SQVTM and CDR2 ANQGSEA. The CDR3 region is CSVGDRYEQYF. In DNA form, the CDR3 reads TGCAGCGTGGGGGACCGCTACGAGCAGTACTTC.

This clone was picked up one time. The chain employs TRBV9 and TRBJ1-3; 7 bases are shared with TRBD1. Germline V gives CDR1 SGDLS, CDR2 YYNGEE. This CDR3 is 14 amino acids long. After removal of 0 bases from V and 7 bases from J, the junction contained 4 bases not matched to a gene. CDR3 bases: TGTGCCAGCAGCGTAGAGGGGGCAAGGAACACCATATATTTT. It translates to CASSVEGARNTIYF.

This chain's CDR3 is CASSPLAGVGETQYF. Here the CDR3 DNA reads TGTGCCAGCAGTCCTCTAGCGGGAGTAGGAGAGACCCAGTACTTC. V and J are TRBV6-6 and TRBJ2-5, with TRBD2 matching over 10 bases. The CDR3 totals 15 residues. The V gene's germline CDR1 is MNHNY and CDR2 SVGAGI (reference sequence). V shed 5 bases, J shed 4 bases, and the junction held 7 bases outside the gene matches.

The DNA of the CDR3 is TGTGCCAGCAGCCCCCCGGGGGTAGCCAAAAACATTCAGTACTTC. It is translated as CASSPPGVAKNIQYF. This chain uses TRBV7-3 with TRBJ2-4; a possible D gene is TRBD2 (6 bases). The V gene lost 5 bases and the J gene lost 0 bases, with 11 bases spanning the gap. The CDR3 runs to 15 residues. CDR1 is SGHTA, CDR2 FQGTGA, per germline. Variable domain in full (rest from reference TRBV7-3 and TRBJ2-4): GAGVSQTPSNKVTEKGKYVELRCDPISGHTALYWYRQSLGQGPEFLIYFQGTGAADDSGLPNDRFFAVRPEGSVSTLKIQRTERGDSAVYLCASSPPGVAKNIQYFGAGTRLSVL.

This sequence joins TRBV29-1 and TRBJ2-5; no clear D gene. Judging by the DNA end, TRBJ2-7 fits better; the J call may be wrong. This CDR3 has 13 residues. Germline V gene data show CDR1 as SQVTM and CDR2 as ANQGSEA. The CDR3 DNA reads TGCAGCGTTGGTGCGTCAAGCTCCTACGAGCAGTACTTC. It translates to CSVGASSSYEQYF.

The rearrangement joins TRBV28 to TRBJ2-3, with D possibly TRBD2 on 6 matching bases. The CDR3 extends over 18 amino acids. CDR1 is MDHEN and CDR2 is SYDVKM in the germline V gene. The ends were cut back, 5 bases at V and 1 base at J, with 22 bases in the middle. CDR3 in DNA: TGTGCCAGCAGTCCATCTCTGGGGGGATACATGGGCACAGATACGCAGTATTTT. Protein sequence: CASSPSLGGYMGTDTQYF.

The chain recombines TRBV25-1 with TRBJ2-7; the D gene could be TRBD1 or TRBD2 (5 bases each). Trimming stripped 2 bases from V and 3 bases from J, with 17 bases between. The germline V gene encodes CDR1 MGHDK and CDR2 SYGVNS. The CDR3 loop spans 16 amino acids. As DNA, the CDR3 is TGTGCCAGCAGTGAAGGGACCGCAAACGGAGGCTACGAGCAGTACTTC. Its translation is CASSEGTANGGYEQYF.

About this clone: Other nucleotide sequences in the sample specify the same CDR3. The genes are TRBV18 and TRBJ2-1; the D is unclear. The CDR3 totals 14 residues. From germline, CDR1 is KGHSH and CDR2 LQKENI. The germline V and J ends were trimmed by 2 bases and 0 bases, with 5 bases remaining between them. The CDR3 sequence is CASSPESSYNEQFF. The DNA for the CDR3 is TGTGCCAGCTCACCAGAGAGCTCCTACAATGAGCAGTTCTTC. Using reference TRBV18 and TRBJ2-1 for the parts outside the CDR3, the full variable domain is NAGVMQNPRHLVRRRGQEARLRCSPMKGHSHVYWYRQLPEEGLKFMVYLQKENIIDESGMPKERFSAEFPKEGPSILRIQQVVRGDSAAYFCASSPESSYNEQFFGPGTRLTVL.

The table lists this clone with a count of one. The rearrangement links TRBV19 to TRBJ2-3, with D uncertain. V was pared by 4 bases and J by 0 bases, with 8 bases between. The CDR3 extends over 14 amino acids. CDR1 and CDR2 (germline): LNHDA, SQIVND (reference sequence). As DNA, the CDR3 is TGTGCCAGTAGTACCCTACAAAGCACAGATACGCAGTATTTT. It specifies CASSTLQSTDTQYF.